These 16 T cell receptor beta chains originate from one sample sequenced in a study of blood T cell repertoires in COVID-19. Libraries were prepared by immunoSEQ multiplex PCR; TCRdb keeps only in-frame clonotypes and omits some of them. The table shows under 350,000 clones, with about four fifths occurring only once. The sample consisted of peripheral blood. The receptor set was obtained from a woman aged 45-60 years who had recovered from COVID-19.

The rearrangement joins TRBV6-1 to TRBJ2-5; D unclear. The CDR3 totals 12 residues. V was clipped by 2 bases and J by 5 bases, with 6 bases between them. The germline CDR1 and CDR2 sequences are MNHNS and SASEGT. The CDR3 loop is CASSEIRETQYF. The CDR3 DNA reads TGTGCCAGCAGTGAAATTCGGGAGACCCAGTACTTC.

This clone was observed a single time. The CDR3 loop is CASSLGLALTYEQYF. CDR3 DNA: TGTGCCAGCAGCCTAGGACTAGCGCTAACCTACGAGCAGTACTTC. The J gene is TRBJ2-7, the V gene TRBV3-1 (or the pseudogene TRBV3-2), with 9 nucleotides matching TRBD2. CDR3 size: 15 residues. Trimming cost V 4 bases and J 2 bases; bases outside gene matches: 6. The germline V gene encodes CDR1 LGHDT and CDR2 YNNKEL (reference sequence).

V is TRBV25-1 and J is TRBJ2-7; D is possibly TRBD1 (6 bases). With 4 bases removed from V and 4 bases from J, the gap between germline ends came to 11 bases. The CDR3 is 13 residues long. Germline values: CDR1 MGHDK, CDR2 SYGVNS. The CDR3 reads CASSGDTEYEQYF. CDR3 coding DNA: TGTGCCAGCAGTGGGGACACGGAGTACGAGCAGTACTTC.

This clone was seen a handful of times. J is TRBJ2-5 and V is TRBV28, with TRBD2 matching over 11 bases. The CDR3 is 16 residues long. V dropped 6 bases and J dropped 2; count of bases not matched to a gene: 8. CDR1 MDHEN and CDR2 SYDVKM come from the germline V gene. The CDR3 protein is CASSPSSGRPQETQYF. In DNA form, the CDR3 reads TGTGCCAGCAGCCCCTCTAGCGGGAGGCCGCAAGAGACCCAGTACTTC.

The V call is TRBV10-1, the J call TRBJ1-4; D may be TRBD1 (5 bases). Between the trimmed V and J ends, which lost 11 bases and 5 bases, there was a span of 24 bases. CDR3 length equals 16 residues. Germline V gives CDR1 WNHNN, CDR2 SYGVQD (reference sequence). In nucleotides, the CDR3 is TGCGCCCACCAAGTGGACAACCCGTTTTTAAATGAAAAACTGTTTTTT. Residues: CAHQVDNPFLNEKLFF.

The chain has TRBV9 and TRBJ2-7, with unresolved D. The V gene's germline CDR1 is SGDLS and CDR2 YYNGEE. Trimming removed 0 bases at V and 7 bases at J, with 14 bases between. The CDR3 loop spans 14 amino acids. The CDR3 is CASSVGGRPAEQYF. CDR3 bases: TGTGCCAGCAGCGTAGGTGGCAGGCCCGCGGAGCAGTACTTC. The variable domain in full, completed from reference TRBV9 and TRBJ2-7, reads DSGVTQTPKHLITATGQRVTLRCSPRSGDLSVYWYQQSLDQGLQFLIQYYNGEERAKGNILERFSAQQFPDLHSELNLSSLELGDSALYFCASSVGGRPAEQYFGPGTRLTVT.

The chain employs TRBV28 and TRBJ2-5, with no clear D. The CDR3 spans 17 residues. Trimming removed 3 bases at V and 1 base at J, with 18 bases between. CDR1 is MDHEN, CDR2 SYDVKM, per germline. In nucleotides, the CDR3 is TGTGCCAGCAGTTTTTTCTCGGATGCTGGGCGCCAAGAGACCCAGTACTTC. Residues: CASSFFSDAGRQETQYF.

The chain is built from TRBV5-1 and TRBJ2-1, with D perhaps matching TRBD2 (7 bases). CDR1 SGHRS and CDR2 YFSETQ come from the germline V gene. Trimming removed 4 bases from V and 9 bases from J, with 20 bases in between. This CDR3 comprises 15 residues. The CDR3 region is CASSPLQGGAGEQFF. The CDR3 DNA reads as TGCGCCAGCAGCCCCCTTCAAGGGGGGGCCGGTGAGCAGTTCTTC.

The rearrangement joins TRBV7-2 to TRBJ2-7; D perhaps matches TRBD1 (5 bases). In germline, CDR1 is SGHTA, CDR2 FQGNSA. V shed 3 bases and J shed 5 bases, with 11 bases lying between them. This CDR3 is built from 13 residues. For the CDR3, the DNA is TGTGCCAGCAGCTTTGGACCCAGGGACGAGCAGTACTTC. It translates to CASSFGPRDEQYF.

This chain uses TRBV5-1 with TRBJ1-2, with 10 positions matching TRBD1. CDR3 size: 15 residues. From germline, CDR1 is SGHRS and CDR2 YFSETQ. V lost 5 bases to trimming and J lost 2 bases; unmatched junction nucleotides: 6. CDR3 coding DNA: TGCGCCAGCAGGGATGGACAGGGGGAAAACTATGGCTACACCTTC. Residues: CASRDGQGENYGYTF.

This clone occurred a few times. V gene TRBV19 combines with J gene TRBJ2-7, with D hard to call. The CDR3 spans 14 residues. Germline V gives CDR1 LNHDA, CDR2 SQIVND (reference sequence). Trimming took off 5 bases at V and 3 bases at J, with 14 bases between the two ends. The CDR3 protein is CASSPTSSGYEQYF. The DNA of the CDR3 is TGTGCCAGTAGTCCGACCTCGTCGGGCTACGAGCAGTACTTC.

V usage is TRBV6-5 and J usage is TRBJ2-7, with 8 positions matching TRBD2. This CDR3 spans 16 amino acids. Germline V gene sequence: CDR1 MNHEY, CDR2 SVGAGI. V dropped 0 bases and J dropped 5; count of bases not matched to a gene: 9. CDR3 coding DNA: TGTGCCAGCAGTTACTCAAGGTTAGCGGGATGGGACGAGCAGTACTTC. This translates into CASSYSRLAGWDEQYF.

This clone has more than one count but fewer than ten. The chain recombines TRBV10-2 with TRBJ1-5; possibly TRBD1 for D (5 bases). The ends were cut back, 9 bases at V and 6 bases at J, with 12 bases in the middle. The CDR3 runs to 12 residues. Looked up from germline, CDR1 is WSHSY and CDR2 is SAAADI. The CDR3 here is CASRGAGQPQHF. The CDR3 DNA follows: TGCGCCAGTAGGGGAGCGGGTCAGCCCCAGCATTTT.

The CDR3 spells CASSYSRSSGIRQFF. In nucleotides, the CDR3 is TGTGCCAGCAGTTACTCGAGGTCTAGCGGGATTCGGCAGTTCTTC. This sequence joins TRBV6-5 and TRBJ2-1; 9 bases are a match to TRBD2. J gave up 12 bases and V 0 bases, and 9 bases lay outside the gene matches. Per germline, CDR1 MNHEY and CDR2 SVGAGI. The CDR3 loop spans 15 amino acids.

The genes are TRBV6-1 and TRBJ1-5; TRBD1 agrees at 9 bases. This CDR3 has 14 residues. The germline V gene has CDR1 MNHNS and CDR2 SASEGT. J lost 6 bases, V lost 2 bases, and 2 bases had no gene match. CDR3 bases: TGTGCCAGCAGTGAAAGGACAGGGGCTCAGCCCCAGCATTTT. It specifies CASSERTGAQPQHF.

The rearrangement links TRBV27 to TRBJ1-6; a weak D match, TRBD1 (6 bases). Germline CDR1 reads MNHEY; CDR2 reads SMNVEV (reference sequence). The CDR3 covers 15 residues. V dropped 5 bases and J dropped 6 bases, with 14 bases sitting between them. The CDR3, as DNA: TGTGCCAGCAGTCTTAACAGGGTTACTAATTCACCCCTCCACTTT. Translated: CASSLNRVTNSPLHF.